This record looks at one T cell receptor beta chain sequence and its context. Its specificity is not known. The sample originates from a study of post-analysis software for immune sequencing data. Turning to the study itself: Progressive-relapsing, secondary progressive and relapsing-remitting multiple sclerosis were among the disease courses included. Whole-study findings and limits: F measure clustering grouped samples strongly by preparation batch. Compared with controls, patients showed significantly lower normalized Chao1 diversity.

Each TCR beta cDNA library carried unique molecular identifiers. Out of roughly 0.95 to 11 million T cells, a few hundred thousand cDNA molecules were generated. TCRdb ran MiXCR on the PCR reads and lists one entry per CDR3 protein. The table has 350,000 to 500,000 distinct CDR3 sequences, about 39% seen once. Sequencing was carried out using blood. The TCR originated in a girl aged 2-10 years with multiple sclerosis.

Written as DNA, the CDR3 is TGCGCCAGCAGCCAAGCGGGACAGTACTACAATGAGCAGTTCTTC. It is translated as CASSQAGQYYNEQFF. This chain joins TRBV4-1 and TRBJ2-1; the match to TRBD1 covers 7 bases. The CDR3 runs 15 residues. The ends lost 1 base at V and 3 bases at J; junction bases unmatched: 3. Germline CDR1 and CDR2: MGHRA and YSYEKL.